This TCR beta chain emerged from a study of blood T cells in healthy people across ages. Next came a second PCR, run for about 7 to 12 cycles, which used a sample-barcoded 5' primer along with a J-beta primer mix. A single record per CDR3 protein comes from TCRdb applying MiXCR to the 5' RACE reads. The sample shows hundreds of thousands of distinct CDR3 sequences, roughly 49% of them seen only once. V was clipped by 5 bases and J by 7 bases, with 8 bases between them. CDR3 size: 11 residues. CDR1 and CDR2 from the germline V gene are SEHNR and FQNEAQ (reference sequence). The rearrangement joins TRBV7-9 to TRBJ1-1, with D possibly TRBD1 on 5 matching bases. This TCR was sampled from a woman in her fifties or sixties in good health. The sequenced sample consisted of blood. DNA for the CDR3: TGTGCCAGCAGCGGGACGGATGAAGCTTTCTTT. This encodes CASSGTDEAFF.